Reported below is one T cell receptor (beta chain). The antigen is unknown. These data belong to a study of graft-versus-host responses after intestinal transplantation. At the level of the study: Multivisceral, liver-intestinal, or isolated intestinal transplants were received by the recipients.

Findings and limits, study-wide: GvH clones detected in recipient marrow included some appearing first in ileum or blood.

Assay: immunoSEQ multiplex PCR; the TCRdb copy retains only in-frame clones and omits some. The sample yields just over 85,000 clones, approximately 90% seen once. The ends lost 4 bases at V and 1 base at J; junction bases unmatched: 4. CDR1 and CDR2 (germline): LNHDA, SQIVND (reference sequence). The CDR3 loop spans 14 amino acids. This chain joins TRBV19 and TRBJ2-7, with 7 bases lining up with TRBD2. Sequencing was performed on unstimulated CD8+ T cells sorted from spleen or lymph node cells, taken before transplant. The sequence was obtained from a human donor who was the organ donor for an intestinal transplant. The CDR3 region is CASSTAAGSYEQYF. In DNA, the CDR3 is TGTGCCAGTAGTACTGCAGCGGGGTCCTACGAGCAGTACTTC. Full variable domain (missing parts from reference TRBV19 and TRBJ2-7): DGGITQSPKYLFRKEGQNVTLSCEQNLNHDAMYWYRQDPGQGLRLIYYSQIVNDFQKGDIAEGYSVSREKKESFPLTVTSAQKNPTAFYLCASSTAAGSYEQYFGPGTRLTVT.